What follows are 9 T cell receptor beta chains derived from one specimen sequenced in a study of cytomegalovirus exposure and HLA in healthy donors. Both 60 Vbeta primers and 13 Jbeta primers went into the PCR. Generated by immunoSEQ multiplex PCR, the TCRdb table keeps only in-frame clones and is missing some. The sample totals some 150,000 clones; its top ten clones hold approximately 2.5%. Source material: PBMCs. The source is a man aged 35-49 years in good health and CMV-seronegative.

The chain couples TRBV5-6 to TRBJ2-3; 10 nucleotides line up with TRBD2. V shed 4 bases, J shed 6 bases, and the junction held 11 bases outside the gene matches. Germline values: CDR1 SGHDT, CDR2 YYEEEE. The CDR3 extends over 16 amino acids. The CDR3 protein is CASSLTGTSVADTQYF. CDR3 bases: TGTGCCAGCAGCCTTACCGGGACTAGCGTCGCGGATACGCAGTATTTT.

The chain uses TRBV6-5 and TRBJ2-7; 9 positions agree with TRBD1. The germline V gene encodes CDR1 MNHEY and CDR2 SVGAGI. This CDR3 contains 16 residues. V lost 2 bases to trimming and J lost 2 bases; unmatched junction nucleotides: 7. This CDR3 reads CASSYGEGTGTYEQYF. The CDR3, as DNA: TGTGCCAGCAGTTACGGCGAGGGGACAGGGACCTACGAGCAGTACTTC.

This rearrangement joins TRBV11-2 to TRBJ2-1; 8 nucleotides match TRBD1. CDR3 length: 15 amino acids. Germline values: CDR1 SGHAT, CDR2 FQNNGV. The junction had 7 bases not matched to a gene; V was cut back by 1 base and J by 8 bases. The CDR3 sequence: CASSLARQGFHEQFF. The CDR3 DNA follows: TGTGCCAGCAGCTTAGCGAGACAGGGGTTCCATGAGCAGTTCTTC. Based on the CDR3 plus reference TRBV11-2 and TRBJ2-1, the full variable domain is EAGVAQSPRYKIIEKRQSVAFWCNPISGHATLYWYQQILGQGPKLLIQFQNNGVVDDSQLPKDRFSAERLKGVDSTLKIQPAKLEDSAVYLCASSLARQGFHEQFFGPGTRLTVL.

The V gene is TRBV10-3, the J gene TRBJ1-1; 7 positions agree with TRBD1. Per the germline V gene, CDR1 is ENHRY and CDR2 is SYGVKD. The CDR3 is made up of 14 amino acids. V lost 3 bases, J lost 6 bases, and 7 bases stayed unmatched. In DNA form, the CDR3 reads TGTGCCATCAGTGAAAGGGGGCCGTTCTCTGAAGCTTTCTTT. Translation: CAISERGPFSEAFF.

This chain uses TRBV27 with TRBJ2-7; 8 bases map to TRBD2. V dropped 6 bases and J dropped 0; count of bases not matched to a gene: 7. This CDR3 spans 15 amino acids. Germline V gives CDR1 MNHEY, CDR2 SMNVEV (reference sequence). CDR3 sequence reads: CASRKLAASSYEQYF. The CDR3 DNA follows: TGTGCCAGCAGGAAACTAGCGGCCAGCTCCTACGAGCAGTACTTC.

The chain joins TRBV9 to TRBJ2-1; 12 bases are shared with TRBD2. J lost 9 bases, V lost 0 bases, and 4 bases had no gene match. The CDR3 covers 15 residues. The V gene's germline CDR1 is SGDLS and CDR2 YYNGEE. CDR3 residues: CASSVASGGVGEQFF. The DNA of the CDR3 is TGTGCCAGCAGCGTAGCTAGCGGGGGGGTTGGTGAGCAGTTCTTC.

This chain uses TRBV7-8 with TRBJ1-2; 7 bases fit TRBD1. The J segment lost 5 bases and the V segment lost 0 bases, leaving 12 bases of the junction unmatched. The CDR3 loop spans 17 amino acids. Germline CDR1 is SGHVS and CDR2 is FQNEAQ. The CDR3, as DNA: TGTGCCAGCAGCTTAGCGGGACAGCCCAAAGCCTTTTATGGCTACACCTTC. It codes for CASSLAGQPKAFYGYTF.

The rearrangement joins TRBV5-5 to TRBJ1-2, with 9 bases identical to TRBD1. In germline, CDR1 is SGHKS, CDR2 YYEKEE (reference sequence). The CDR3 is 13 residues long. V shed 4 bases and J 8 bases; nucleotides not matched to a gene: 6. In DNA, the CDR3 is TGTGCCAGCAGCGGAGGGACAGGGAACGGCTACACCTTC. This sequence encodes CASSGGTGNGYTF.

The chain joins TRBV5-5 to TRBJ2-2, with 7 nucleotides matching TRBD2. CDR3 size: 17 residues. Germline V CDR1 and CDR2: SGHKS, YYEKEE (reference sequence). V dropped 4 bases and J dropped 5; count of bases not matched to a gene: 14. CDR3 sequence: CASSLLTSASGTGELFF. The CDR3 DNA reads as TGTGCCAGCAGCCTCCTCACTAGCGCCTCGGGGACCGGGGAGCTGTTTTTT.